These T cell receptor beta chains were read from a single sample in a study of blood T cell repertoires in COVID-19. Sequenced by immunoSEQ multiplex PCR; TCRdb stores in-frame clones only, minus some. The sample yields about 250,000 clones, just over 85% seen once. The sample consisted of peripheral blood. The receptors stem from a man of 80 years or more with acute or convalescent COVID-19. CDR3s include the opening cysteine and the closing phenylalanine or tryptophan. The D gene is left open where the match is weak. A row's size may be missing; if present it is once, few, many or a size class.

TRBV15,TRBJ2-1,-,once,CATSRDLAGASYNEQFF,TGTGCCACCAGCAGAGATCTGGCGGGGGCCTCCTACAATGAGCAGTTCTTC
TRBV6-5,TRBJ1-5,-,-,CASSQRGRGNQPQHF,TGTGCCAGCAGCCAACGGGGGAGGGGCAATCAGCCCCAGCATTTT
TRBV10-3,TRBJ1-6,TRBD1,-,CAISESAQGENSPLHF,TGTGCCATCAGTGAGTCTGCCCAGGGGGAGAATTCACCCCTCCACTTT
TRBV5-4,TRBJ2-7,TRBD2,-,CASSAGEGYEQYF,TGTGCCAGCAGCGCGGGGGAGGGTTACGAGCAGTACTTC
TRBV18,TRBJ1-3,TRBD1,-,CASSPPTGVSGNTIYF,TGTGCCAGCTCACCACCGACAGGGGTCTCTGGAAACACCATATATTTT
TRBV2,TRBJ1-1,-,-,CASSLEDRNTEAFF,TGTGCCAGCAGCCTAGAGGACAGGAACACTGAAGCTTTCTTT
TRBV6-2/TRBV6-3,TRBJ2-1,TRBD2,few,CASSYPLAGGPSSYNEQFF,TGTGCCAGCAGTTACCCACTAGCGGGGGGGCCTAGCTCCTACAATGAGCAGTTCTTC
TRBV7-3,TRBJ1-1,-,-,CASSSLGGTNTEAFF,TGTGCCAGCAGCTCCCTCGGAGGGACCAACACTGAAGCTTTCTTT
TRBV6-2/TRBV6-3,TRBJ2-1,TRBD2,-,CASSYSRGLAGPSSYNEQFF,TGTGCCAGCAGTTACTCTCGAGGACTAGCGGGACCCAGCTCCTACAATGAGCAGTTCTTC
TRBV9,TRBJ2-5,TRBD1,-,CASSIMGQGGETQYF,TGTGCCAGCAGCATCATGGGACAGGGAGGCGAGACCCAGTACTTC
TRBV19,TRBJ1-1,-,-,CASRTLGARMNTEAFF,TGTGCCAGTAGGACTCTAGGGGCGCGGATGAACACTGAAGCTTTCTTT
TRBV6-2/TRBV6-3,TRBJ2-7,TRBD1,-,CASSYPPGQGTYEQYF,TGTGCCAGCAGTTACCCACCGGGACAGGGCACCTACGAGCAGTACTTC
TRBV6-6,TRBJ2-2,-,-,CASSPHRQPLETGELFF,TGTGCCAGCAGTCCCCACCGACAGCCTTTGGAAACCGGGGAGCTGTTTTTT
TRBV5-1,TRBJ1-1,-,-,CASSLEWANTEAFF,TGCGCCAGCAGCTTGGAGTGGGCGAACACTGAAGCTTTCTTT
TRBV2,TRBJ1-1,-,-,CASSPRAGRGTEAFF,TGTGCCAGCAGCCCCAGGGCGGGAAGGGGAACTGAAGCTTTCTTT
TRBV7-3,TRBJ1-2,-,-,CASSLTGGSRYGYTF,TGTGCCAGCAGCTTAACCGGAGGATCCCGCTATGGCTACACCTTC
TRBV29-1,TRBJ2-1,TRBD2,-,CSVHSGRAGNEQFF,TGCAGCGTTCATAGCGGGAGGGCAGGTAATGAGCAGTTCTTC
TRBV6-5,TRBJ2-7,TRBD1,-,CASRKWDSSYEQYF,TGTGCCAGCAGGAAATGGGACAGCTCCTACGAGCAGTACTTC
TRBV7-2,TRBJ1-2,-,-,CASSPQGGGALGGYTF,TGTGCCAGCAGTCCCCAAGGGGGGGGCGCTTTAGGTGGCTACACCTTC
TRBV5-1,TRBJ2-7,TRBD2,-,CASSLASWTSGRTVSF,TGCGCCAGCAGCTTGGCCTCTTGGACTAGCGGGAGGACCGTGAGTTTC
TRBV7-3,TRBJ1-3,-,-,CASSLADTSGNTIYF,TGTGCCAGCAGCTTAGCGGACACCTCTGGAAACACCATATATTTT
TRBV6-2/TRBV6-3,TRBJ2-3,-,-,CASSRTGGLVRGTQYF,TGTGCCAGCAGCCGGACGGGGGGCTTGGTTCGGGGTACGCAGTATTTT
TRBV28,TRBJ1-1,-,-,CASSPGISTAEAFF,TGTGCCAGCAGTCCGGGGATCTCGACCGCTGAAGCTTTCTTT
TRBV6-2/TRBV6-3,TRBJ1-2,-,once,CASSSTANYGYTF,TGTGCCAGCAGTTCGACAGCTAACTATGGCTACACCTTC
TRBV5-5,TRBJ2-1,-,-,CASSWGPARTYNEQFF,TGTGCCAGCAGCTGGGGCCCGGCCAGAACCTACAATGAGCAGTTCTTC
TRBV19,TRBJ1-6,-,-,CASSTESSYNSPLHF,TGTGCCAGTAGTACGGAGAGCTCCTATAATTCACCCCTCCACTTT
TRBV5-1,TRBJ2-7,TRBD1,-,CASSPTGGSWEQYF,TGCGCCAGCAGTCCGACAGGGGGCTCGTGGGAGCAGTACTTC
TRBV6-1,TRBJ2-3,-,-,CASSEVMEGATDTQYF,TGTGCCAGCAGTGAAGTAATGGAAGGGGCCACAGATACGCAGTATTTT
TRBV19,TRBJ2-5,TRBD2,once,CASSLGTSGQETQYF,TGTGCCAGTAGTCTCGGGACTAGCGGACAAGAGACCCAGTACTTC
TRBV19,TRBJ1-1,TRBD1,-,CASSSYRGMTEAFF,TGTGCCAGTAGTAGCTACAGGGGGATGACTGAAGCTTTCTTT
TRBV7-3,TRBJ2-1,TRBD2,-,CASSGGTSGSYEQFF,TGTGCCAGCAGCGGAGGGACTAGCGGGAGCTATGAGCAGTTCTTC